This T cell receptor beta chain was documented in a study of beta chain features in type 1 diabetes (dated 2018 in TCRdb). At the level of the whole study: Patients and healthy donors did not differ in mean age, gender distribution, total cell number or subset yield. Across all samples, some 110,000,000 sorted cells were examined, and cell number per subset correlated strongly with RNA yield. In the study, TCRB repertoires of sorted circulating CD4+ T cell subsets from recently diagnosed type 1 diabetes patients were compared with those of matched healthy donors. Naive and central memory subsets were obtained from all 28 donors, but regulatory and stem cell-like memory subsets were isolated from only 8 patients and about 8 healthy donors. The paper as a whole reports these results and caveats: PCR may preferentially amplify shorter templates, but because patient and control samples were amplified and corrected together, any resulting skew would affect both groups equally. Naive, central memory and regulatory TCRB repertoires appeared to be more alike among patients than among healthy donors. HLA sub-analyses involved small numbers of individuals, so any influence of HLA type on TCRB rearrangement remained unresolved. Patients with type 1 diabetes made fewer insertions and deleted more nucleotides at VDJ recombination sites, implying thymic rearrangement abnormalities. Because cDNA was sequenced instead of genomic DNA, highly expressing activated cells could be over-represented, though the groups showed no difference in activation or CD3 levels. In all four CD4+ subsets, TCRB CDR3 length was moderately but significantly shorter in type 1 diabetes patients.

The entire isolated RNA was reverse transcribed using the High Capacity cDNA Reverse Transcription Kit, and thus expressed TCRB transcripts were sequenced. Deep immunoSEQ sequencing was performed on naive, central memory and regulatory T cell samples, with an average of roughly 3.3 million total reads per sample. After sorted cells were lysed in RLT buffer, RNA was extracted with DNase-treated RNeasy Micro or Mini kits, with the choice depending on cell number. To prevent cross-contamination, every cell subset was processed on its own, while patient and healthy donor samples were processed together. The immunoSEQ multiplex PCR was used to amplify TCRB sequences from cDNA, yielding 87-bp fragments that span the CDR3 region. Amplicons were sequenced on the Illumina HiSeq platform. Regarding the original processing steps: PCR bias was computationally corrected using synthetic template baselines, reads within Hamming distance 2 were collapsed, and singletons that could not be merged were discarded. Reads were aligned to IMGT to assign V, D and J genes, CDR3 length, and insertions or deletions at six rearrangement sites. Clonotype counts were normalized to sorted cell number within each subset before computing true diversity and Gini coefficients with the tcR R package. The overlap coefficient, calculated on TCRB nucleotide sequences, was used to quantify repertoire sharing. Out-of-frame TCRB sequences from naive cells were analyzed to stand in for the pre-selection repertoire. The table comes from immuneACCESS by way of TCRdb, which keeps in-frame sequences with V and J called. Part of the clones is missing from these tables; in studies checked, under half for an unresolved V gene and the rest for unknown reasons. That table supplies the V and J calls and clone size; D and trimming were determined from the DNA. The sample records under 300,000 clones, around 20% of which are singletons. 0.028% of the sample rests with the top ten.

CDR1 and CDR2 are read off the germline V gene as SQVTM and ANQGSEA. Reading from cysteine to phenylalanine, the CDR3 counts 13 amino acids. The entry retains the CDR3 DNA only, 39 bases that are in frame from base 1. Relative to germline, V is 7 bases shorter and J is 3 bases shorter, with 12 bases between their ends. About this clone: What this receptor recognizes is not known. Base qualities are not at hand, and no much larger clone is one base apart.

A single peripheral blood draw of around 0.11 L on average was collected from each donor into heparinised tubes. A BD FACSAria II was used to sort naive, central memory, regulatory and stem cell-like memory CD4+ T cells with a panel that included CD45RO, CCR7, CD25, CD127, CD95 and CD27. Purity was above 98% for every sorted population. PBMCs were isolated right away by Lymphoprep density gradient centrifugation and were stained directly, without culture. So that batch effects would be minimized, each experiment stained and sorted samples in pairs, pairing one healthy donor with one patient. Here the chain combines TRBV29-1 and TRBJ1-4; perhaps TRBD1 is the D gene, with 5 bases matching. The sequence was obtained from a woman between 40 and 55 years old with type 1 diabetes. Sequencing was done on a sample of naive CD4+ T cells from blood. The cell subset or site label on this specimen signifies: true naive CD4+ T cells. The CDR3 region: CSARVGANEKLFF. The bases read TGCAGCGCCAGGGTCGGAGCTAATGAAAAACTGTTTTTT.